This T cell receptor beta chain emerged from a study of blood T cell repertoires in COVID-19. Turning to the study itself: Acute and convalescent COVID-19 samples came from the United States, Italy and Spain.

Methods used by the authors: Nucleated cell number was recorded as an estimate derived from reference gene primer amplification. Clones were read by immunoSEQ multiplex PCR, and TCRdb kept only the in-frame ones, dropping some. The V and J calls and clone size come from that table; D and trimming were worked out from the DNA. The sample lists 300,000 to 350,000 clones, almost 90% occurring once. The clonotype was recovered from a woman younger than 30 with acute COVID-19. Material for sequencing was PBMCs or T cells enriched from blood (not recorded which).

Written as DNA, the CDR3 is TGTGCCAGCAGCCCTGCCCCGGTCTACGAGCAGTACTTC. Its protein is CASSPAPVYEQYF. The chain employs TRBV27 and TRBJ2-7; D is undetermined. The germline V and J ends were trimmed by 6 bases and 3 bases, with 12 bases remaining between them. Germline V gene sequence: CDR1 MNHEY, CDR2 SMNVEV (reference sequence). The CDR3 consists of 13 residues.